The TCR beta chain under discussion was sequenced for a study of T cell repertoires in cytomegalovirus infection. Study background: Signatures in public TCR beta sequences pointed to both CMV infection and matching HLA type.

Via MiXCR, TCRdb re-called the reads, giving one row per CDR3 protein. In the table there are some 700,000 distinct CDR3 sequences, roughly 36% of which are singletons. V lost 3 bases to trimming and J lost 3 bases, with 7 bases between them. CDR1 MNHEY and CDR2 SMNVEV come from the germline V gene (reference sequence). The length of the CDR3 is 13 residues. The V gene is TRBV27, the J gene TRBJ2-3; D unclear. The receptor was derived from a human donor in good health (CMV status not recorded). Some clones in this sample may be carry-over from other donors' samples. The source material was PBMCs. The CDR3 coding sequence is TGTGCCAGCAGTTTTGTGTGGACAGATACGCAGTATTTT. Translating it yields CASSFVWTDTQYF.